The 24 T cell receptor beta chains below were found in one sample sequenced in a study of cytomegalovirus exposure and HLA in healthy donors (dated by TCRdb to 2016 to 2017). Library construction relied on the immunoSEQ multiplex PCR assay. A mixture of 60 forward primers for TCR Vbeta segments and 13 reverse primers for TCR Jbeta segments was used in the multiplex PCR. This immuneACCESS table, as held by TCRdb, lists in-frame sequences with V and J called but not all clones. Of the missing ones, under half trace to an unresolved V gene in checked studies; the others have no known cause. The data table for this sample lists about 140,000 clones. 2% to 2.5% of the sample is in the top ten clones. Material for sequencing was PBMCs. The receptors stem from a woman aged 18 to 35 in good health and CMV-seronegative.

The CDR3 protein is CASSWTGLGGTTNEQFF. CDR3 nucleotides: TGCGCCAGCAGCTGGACGGGACTAGGCGGAACCACCAATGAGCAGTTCTTC. V is TRBV5-1 and J is TRBJ2-1, with 8 bases fitting TRBD2. J was trimmed by 6 bases and V by 3 bases; bases with no gene match: 14. CDR1 is SGHRS and CDR2 is YFSETQ in the germline V gene. This CDR3 region has 17 residues.

The chain is built from TRBV5-5 and TRBJ2-3; D possibly corresponds to TRBD1 (6 bases). V dropped 1 base and J dropped 2 bases, with 11 bases sitting between them. The CDR3 sequence is 15 residues long. Germline values: CDR1 SGHKS, CDR2 YYEKEE (reference sequence). The CDR3 spells CASSLWVGATDTQYF. The CDR3 bases are TGTGCCAGCAGCTTGTGGGTGGGGGCCACAGATACGCAGTATTTT.

The gene calls are TRBV18 and TRBJ2-2; D perhaps matches TRBD2 (5 bases). The CDR3 runs to 13 residues. Per germline, CDR1 KGHSH and CDR2 LQKENI. With 4 bases removed from V and 6 bases from J, the gap between germline ends came to 9 bases. CDR3 sequence (DNA): TGTGCCAGCTCACGCGACTACTCCGGGGAGCTGTTTTTT. Amino acids: CASSRDYSGELFF.

The rearrangement links TRBV30 to TRBJ1-6; D is unresolved. V was trimmed by 7 bases and J by 2 bases, leaving 15 bases between them. Germline values: CDR1 GTSNPN, CDR2 SVGIG (reference sequence). The CDR3 is made up of 15 amino acids. DNA of the CDR3: TGTGCCTCCTCACATGGTCTGGCCTATAATTCACCCCTCCACTTT. Translated, it gives CASSHGLAYNSPLHF.

The chain couples TRBV27 to TRBJ1-5; 8 nucleotides line up with TRBD1. V trimming: 6 bases; J trimming: 3 bases; junction bases outside the gene matches: 4. The CDR3 is made up of 14 amino acids. Germline V gene sequence: CDR1 MNHEY, CDR2 SMNVEV (reference sequence). CDR3 sequence reads: CASRRTGSNQPQHF. As DNA, the CDR3 is TGTGCCAGCAGACGGACAGGGTCCAATCAGCCCCAGCATTTT.

The chain uses TRBV9 and TRBJ1-1; 9 bases agree with TRBD1. V was clipped by 0 bases and J by 5 bases; unmatched bases: 5. The length of the CDR3 is 15 residues. CDR1 SGDLS and CDR2 YYNGEE come from the germline V gene. The CDR3 nucleotides are TGTGCCAGCAGCGTAGAAGGGACAGGGAGGACTGAAGCTTTCTTT. Residues: CASSVEGTGRTEAFF. Full variable domain (missing parts from reference TRBV9 and TRBJ1-1): DSGVTQTPKHLITATGQRVTLRCSPRSGDLSVYWYQQSLDQGLQFLIQYYNGEERAKGNILERFSAQQFPDLHSELNLSSLELGDSALYFCASSVEGTGRTEAFFGQGTRLTVV.

The rearrangement uses TRBV4-1 and TRBJ2-3; 10 nucleotides align to TRBD2. In germline, CDR1 is MGHRA, CDR2 YSYEKL. The CDR3 loop spans 18 amino acids. Unmatched junction bases numbered 9, after V lost 0 bases and J lost 3 bases. The CDR3 sequence: CASSQDRLAGVLTDTQYF. CDR3 nucleotide sequence: TGCGCCAGCAGCCAAGACCGGCTAGCGGGAGTTCTAACAGATACGCAGTATTTT.

The rearrangement uses TRBV5-1 and TRBJ2-1; no definite D call. The germline V gene encodes CDR1 SGHRS and CDR2 YFSETQ. The V gene lost 1 base and the J gene lost 7 bases, with 15 bases spanning the gap. This CDR3 has 15 amino acids. This CDR3 reads CASSLFAANGNEQFF. For the CDR3, the DNA is TGCGCCAGCAGCTTGTTTGCGGCAAACGGGAATGAGCAGTTCTTC.

The chain has TRBV10-3 and TRBJ2-7; weak D call: TRBD2 (6 bases). The CDR3 has 20 residues. CDR1 is ENHRY and CDR2 is SYGVKD in the germline V gene. V lost 4 bases to trimming and J lost 2 bases, with 30 bases between them. CDR3 sequence reads: CAISGPGLLAAGGITYEQYF. CDR3 coding DNA: TGTGCCATCAGTGGTCCGGGTCTATTGGCAGCGGGTGGAATAACCTACGAGCAGTACTTC.

J is TRBJ2-7 and V is TRBV28; perhaps TRBD1 as D (5 bases). Between the trimmed V and J ends, which lost 1 base and 2 bases, there was a span of 12 bases. This CDR3 has 15 amino acids. From germline, CDR1 is MDHEN and CDR2 SYDVKM. The CDR3 loop reads CASSLFRRVAYEQYF. CDR3 sequence (DNA): TGTGCCAGCAGTTTATTCCGCAGGGTAGCCTACGAGCAGTACTTC.

V usage is TRBV4-1 and J usage is TRBJ1-6; the match to TRBD1 covers 9 bases. Germline trimming cut 8 bases from V and 10 bases from J; bases unmatched to any gene: 9. Germline V CDR1 and CDR2: MGHRA, YSYEKL. The CDR3 runs to 14 residues. Here the CDR3 reads CASSLGTGRSPLHF. The CDR3 DNA is TGCGCCAGCTCACTCGGGACAGGGAGGTCACCCCTCCACTTT.

The J gene is TRBJ2-1, the V gene TRBV7-2, with 13 positions matching TRBD2. Germline-derived CDR1 and CDR2 are SGHTA and FQGNSA. The CDR3 has 16 amino acids. The J segment lost 9 bases and the V segment lost 4 bases, leaving 9 bases of the junction unmatched. The CDR3 nucleotides read TGTGCCAGCAGCTCGACAGGACTAGCGGGAGTGGGTGAGCAGTTCTTC. Residues: CASSSTGLAGVGEQFF. Complete variable domain (other parts from reference TRBV7-2 and TRBJ2-1): GAGVSQSPSNKVTEKGKDVELRCDPISGHTALYWYRQSLGQGLEFLIYFQGNSAPDKSGLPSDRFSAERTGGSVSTLTIQRTQQEDSAVYLCASSSTGLAGVGEQFFGPGTRLTVL.

Turning to this clone: Within the sample, other DNA sequences also encode this same CDR3. This chain uses TRBV6-1 with TRBJ1-1, with a weak D call TRBD1 (5 bases). The CDR3 loop spans 15 amino acids. V lost 7 bases, J lost 0 bases, and 15 bases lay in between. Germline CDR1 is MNHNS and CDR2 is SASEGT. CDR3 DNA: TGTGCCAGCACTCGGGGGGTCCCTTTGAACACTGAAGCTTTCTTT. This gives the protein CASTRGVPLNTEAFF.

The rearrangement joins TRBV5-1 to TRBJ2-3, with 8 bases lining up with TRBD2. The CDR3 sequence is 16 residues long. Trimming removed 4 bases from V and 0 bases from J; junction bases left unmatched: 7. Germline CDR1 SGHRS, CDR2 YFSETQ. The CDR3 region is CASSPNSGKSTDTQYF. DNA for the CDR3: TGCGCCAGCAGCCCCAATAGCGGGAAGAGCACAGATACGCAGTATTTT.

This chain uses TRBV4-3 with TRBJ1-2, with TRBD1 matching 7 bases. Germline V gene data show CDR1 as LGHNA and CDR2 as YSLEER. The CDR3 length is 15 residues. V trimming: 1 base; J trimming: 2 bases; junction bases outside the gene matches: 4. The CDR3 loop reads CASSQAATGNYGYTF. DNA for the CDR3: TGCGCCAGCAGCCAAGCGGCGACAGGGAACTATGGCTACACCTTC.

The chain is built from TRBV5-6 and TRBJ1-3; no definite D call. V was cut by 2 bases and J by 4 bases, with 13 bases left in between. The CDR3 is made up of 15 amino acids. Germline-derived CDR1 and CDR2 are SGHDT and YYEEEE. CDR3 protein: CASSLPSLSGNTIYF. CDR3 sequence (DNA): TGTGCCAGCAGCTTACCCTCCTTGAGCGGAAACACCATATATTTT. Complete variable domain (other parts from reference TRBV5-6 and TRBJ1-3): DAGVTQSPTHLIKTRGQQVTLRCSPKSGHDTVSWYQQALGQGPQFIFQYYEEEERQRGNFPDRFSGHQFPNYSSELNVNALLLGDSALYLCASSLPSLSGNTIYFGEGSWLTVV.

J is TRBJ1-4 and V is TRBV2, with 7 bases identical to TRBD1. This CDR3 is built from 14 residues. Germline-derived CDR1 and CDR2 are SNHLY and FYNNEI. Unmatched junction bases numbered 8, after V lost 10 bases and J lost 3 bases. CDR3 DNA: TGTGCCACCGACCGGGGACAGCCTAATGAAAAACTGTTTTTT. Protein: CATDRGQPNEKLFF.

The chain joins TRBV2 to TRBJ1-1; the D gene is possibly TRBD1 (6 bases). CDR3 length: 15 residues. Germline V gene lookup returns CDR1 SNHLY and CDR2 FYNNEI. The V gene lost 2 bases and the J gene lost 2 bases, with 12 bases spanning the gap. The CDR3 region has the DNA TGTGCCAGCAGTGAATTTGGACAGATAAACACTGAAGCTTTCTTT. The encoded protein is CASSEFGQINTEAFF.

V is TRBV7-9 and J is TRBJ2-2, with 8 bases fitting TRBD1. The length of the CDR3 is 15 residues. Germline V CDR1 and CDR2: SEHNR, FQNEAQ (reference sequence). With 3 bases clipped from V and 7 bases from J, the junction kept 7 bases outside the gene matches. The CDR3: CASSLSLQGVGELFF. CDR3 nucleotides: TGTGCCAGCAGCTTGAGTTTACAGGGGGTCGGGGAGCTGTTTTTT.

This chain joins TRBV2 and TRBJ2-1; 14 positions agree with TRBD2. The CDR3 loop spans 17 amino acids. Germline trimming cut 7 bases from V and 6 bases from J; bases unmatched to any gene: 11. Germline-derived CDR1 and CDR2 are SNHLY and FYNNEI. The chain's CDR3 is CASNKNSGTSGSNEQFF. The CDR3 coding sequence is TGTGCCAGCAACAAGAACTCCGGGACTAGCGGGAGCAATGAGCAGTTCTTC.

This sequence joins TRBV27 and TRBJ2-7, with D maybe TRBD1 (6 bases). CDR3 size: 14 residues. Between the trimmed V and J ends, which lost 5 bases and 1 base, there was a span of 12 bases. CDR1 and CDR2 (germline): MNHEY, SMNVEV (reference sequence). The CDR3 region is CASSPETGSYEQYF. For the CDR3, the DNA is TGTGCCAGCAGTCCGGAGACAGGATCCTACGAGCAGTACTTC.

This chain uses TRBV7-3 with TRBJ2-1; the match to TRBD1 covers 7 bases. This CDR3 spans 13 amino acids. The V segment lost 5 bases and the J segment 8 bases; nucleotides outside the gene matches: 6. Germline CDR1 SGHTA, CDR2 FQGTGA. The CDR3, as DNA: TGTGCCAGCAGCATGGACAGGCTCGATGAGCAGTTCTTC. This translates into CASSMDRLDEQFF. The full variable domain, with the rest looked up from reference TRBV7-3 and TRBJ2-1, is GAGVSQTPSNKVTEKGKYVELRCDPISGHTALYWYRQSLGQGPEFLIYFQGTGAADDSGLPNDRFFAVRPEGSVSTLKIQRTERGDSAVYLCASSMDRLDEQFFGPGTRLTVL.

V and J are TRBV11-3 and TRBJ1-2; no firm D call. Germline V gene lookup returns CDR1 SGHNT and CDR2 YENEEA. The CDR3 sequence is 15 residues long. Trimming shortened V by 5 bases and J by 0 bases, and 13 bases separated the two germline ends. Here the CDR3 reads CASSANRLANYGYTF. As DNA, the CDR3 is TGTGCCAGCAGCGCGAATCGATTAGCTAACTATGGCTACACCTTC.

The rearrangement uses TRBV6-5 and TRBJ1-5, with D perhaps TRBD1 (6 bases). Germline V gene data show CDR1 as MNHEY and CDR2 as SVGAGI. The CDR3 length is 15 residues. V was trimmed by 6 bases and J by 6 bases, leaving 18 bases between them. The CDR3 protein is CASRASLRGGQPQHF. Here the CDR3 DNA reads TGTGCCAGCAGGGCGAGCCTTCGAGGGGGTCAGCCCCAGCATTTT.